This T cell receptor (beta chain) was profiled in a study of identical twins. Study results and caveats: Memory repertoires showed no such pattern, whereas abundant cord blood beta clonotypes carried fewer insertions. Low generation-probability sequences were in excess among twin-shared out-of-frame alpha sequences. Excess twin sharing in beta out-of-frame sequences was weaker.

Comments on this clonotype: The antigen remains undetermined.

CDR3 size: 15 residues. The V gene's germline CDR1 is SNHLY and CDR2 FYNNEI. V lost 1 base and J 5 bases, leaving 11 bases between the germline ends. Addition of a universal primer site occurred through template switching, and cDNA carried unique molecular identifiers. TCRdb passed the 5' RACE reads through MiXCR, listing each CDR3 protein once. This repertoire shows approximately 490,000 distinct CDR3 sequences, about 22% found once; its top ten account for 0.4% to 0.6%. This sample also belongs to another study, concerning yellow fever vaccine responses in identical twins.

This chain links TRBV2 with TRBJ2-2; D uncertain. Input material: CD4+ T cells sorted from blood. This receptor was identified in a woman under 30 in good health. The chain's CDR3 is CASSEEWVGTGELFF. The CDR3, as DNA: TGTGCCAGCAGTGAAGAGTGGGTGGGGACCGGGGAGCTGTTTTTT.